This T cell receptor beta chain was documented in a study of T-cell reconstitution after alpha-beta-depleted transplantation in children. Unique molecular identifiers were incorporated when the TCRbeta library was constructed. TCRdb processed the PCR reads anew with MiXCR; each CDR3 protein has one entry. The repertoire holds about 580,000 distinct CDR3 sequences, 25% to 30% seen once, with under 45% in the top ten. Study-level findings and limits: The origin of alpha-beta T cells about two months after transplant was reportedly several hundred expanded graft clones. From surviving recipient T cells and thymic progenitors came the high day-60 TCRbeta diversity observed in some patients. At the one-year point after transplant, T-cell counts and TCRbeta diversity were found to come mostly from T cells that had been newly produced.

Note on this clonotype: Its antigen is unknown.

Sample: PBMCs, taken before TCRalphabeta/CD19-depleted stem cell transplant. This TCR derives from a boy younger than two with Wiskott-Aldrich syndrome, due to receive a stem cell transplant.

The chain's CDR3 is CASIIKGVNYGYTF. The CDR3 DNA is TGTGCCAGCATAATAAAGGGGGTTAACTATGGCTACACCTTC. The V gene is TRBV2, the J gene TRBJ1-2, with D possibly being TRBD1 (6 bases). The CDR3 spans 14 residues. V shed 7 bases and J shed 1 base, with 13 bases lying between them. CDR1 and CDR2 from the germline V gene are SNHLY and FYNNEI.